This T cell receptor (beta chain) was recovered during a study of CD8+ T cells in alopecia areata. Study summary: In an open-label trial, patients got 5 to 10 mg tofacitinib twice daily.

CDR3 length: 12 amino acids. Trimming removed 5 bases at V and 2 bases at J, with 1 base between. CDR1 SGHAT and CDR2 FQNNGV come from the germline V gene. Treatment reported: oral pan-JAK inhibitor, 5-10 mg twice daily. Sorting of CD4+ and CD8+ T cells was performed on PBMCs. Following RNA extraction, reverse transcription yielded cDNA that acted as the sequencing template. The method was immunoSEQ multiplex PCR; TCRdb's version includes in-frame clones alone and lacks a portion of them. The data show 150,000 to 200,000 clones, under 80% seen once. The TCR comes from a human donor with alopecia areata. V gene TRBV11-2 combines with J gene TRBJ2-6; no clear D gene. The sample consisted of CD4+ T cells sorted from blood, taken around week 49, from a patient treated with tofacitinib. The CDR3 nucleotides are TGTGCCAGCAGCCCTGGGGCCAACGTCCTGACTTTC. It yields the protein CASSPGANVLTF.